A single sample gave rise to the 18 T cell receptor beta chains below, sequenced in a study of T cell repertoires and HLA-DP antigens. No antigen is known for these receptors. Profiling relied on immunoSEQ multiplex PCR, and the TCRdb table lists in-frame clones only, not all of them. The table records about 73,000 clones, roughly 78% of them present only once. The sample consisted of CD4+ T cells from PBMCs. These TCRs come from a man in his sixties in good health and CMV-seronegative.

This chain connects TRBV19 to TRBJ2-7, with 8 bases aligning to TRBD1. V was clipped by 4 bases and J by 3 bases; unmatched bases: 5. The CDR3 consists of 14 residues. CDR1 and CDR2 from the germline V gene are LNHDA and SQIVND (reference sequence). CDR3 sequence (DNA): TGTGCCAGTAGTACCCGGACAGGGAACTACGAGCAGTACTTC. Protein product: CASSTRTGNYEQYF.

The chain has TRBV6-6 and TRBJ1-6; possible D gene TRBD1, 6 bases. Germline lookup yields CDR1 MNHNY and CDR2 SVGAGI (reference sequence). This CDR3 spans 15 amino acids. Trimming shortened V by 7 bases and J by 5 bases, and 15 bases separated the two germline ends. This CDR3 is CASTPRGGDNSPLHF. The CDR3 DNA sequence: TGTGCCAGCACACCGCGGGGGGGCGATAATTCACCCCTCCACTTT.

The chain uses TRBV7-2 and TRBJ1-1; D possibly corresponds to TRBD1 (5 bases). V was cut by 5 bases and J by 1 base, with 8 bases left in between. The CDR3 is 13 residues long. Germline lookup yields CDR1 SGHTA and CDR2 FQGNSA. The CDR3 coding sequence is TGTGCCAGCAGCCGGAGGGGGAACACTGAAGCTTTCTTT. Encoded protein: CASSRRGNTEAFF.

CDR3 sequence reads: CAISERDQETQYF. As DNA, the CDR3 is TGTGCCATCAGTGAGAGGGACCAAGAGACCCAGTACTTC. This rearrangement joins TRBV10-3 to TRBJ2-5; no reliable D call. Trimming took 2 bases from V and 0 from J, leaving 4 bases between them. Germline V gene lookup returns CDR1 ENHRY and CDR2 SYGVKD. This CDR3 has 13 amino acids.

The chain has TRBV28 and TRBJ2-7; perhaps TRBD2 as D (7 bases). The V end was cut by 6 bases, the J end by 0 bases, with 15 bases between. Germline V CDR1 and CDR2: MDHEN, SYDVKM. This CDR3 is built from 15 residues. Written as DNA, the CDR3 is TGTGCCAGCAGGAGGGAGGGACATTTCTCCTACGAGCAGTACTTC. As protein: CASRREGHFSYEQYF.

The V call is TRBV27, the J call TRBJ2-1; 10 bases align to TRBD2. J gave up 7 bases and V 3 bases, and 3 bases lay outside the gene matches. This CDR3 spans 14 amino acids. Germline CDR1 reads MNHEY; CDR2 reads SMNVEV (reference sequence). CDR3 nucleotides: TGTGCCAGCAGTTTGCCGGGACTAGCGAATGAGCAGTTCTTC. Translation: CASSLPGLANEQFF.

The chain uses TRBV7-6 and TRBJ1-2; the match to TRBD1 covers 9 bases. CDR3 length equals 15 residues. Germline V gene data show CDR1 as SGHVS and CDR2 as FNYEAQ. J was trimmed by 5 bases and V by 4 bases; bases with no gene match: 8. CDR3 protein: CASSSAGTGMYGYTF. CDR3 sequence (DNA): TGTGCCAGCAGCTCCGCCGGGACAGGGATGTATGGCTACACCTTC.

The chain uses TRBV4-1 and TRBJ1-5; no clear D. Germline V gene data show CDR1 as MGHRA and CDR2 as YSYEKL. CDR3 length equals 15 residues. The V and J ends lost 2 bases and 0 bases respectively, with 8 bases between them. The CDR3 is CASSQLGLSNQPQHF. For the CDR3, the DNA is TGCGCCAGCAGCCAATTAGGGCTTAGCAATCAGCCCCAGCATTTT.

The chain couples TRBV9 to TRBJ2-3; D possibly corresponds to TRBD2 (5 bases). CDR3 length: 18 residues. Trimming left V 4 bases short and J 0 bases short, with 21 bases between. The germline V gene encodes CDR1 SGDLS and CDR2 YYNGEE. This chain's CDR3 is CASSPRRSLRASTDTQYF. CDR3 sequence (DNA): TGTGCCAGCAGCCCCCGTAGAAGTCTGCGGGCTAGCACAGATACGCAGTATTTT.

V usage is TRBV10-3 and J usage is TRBJ2-1; TRBD2 aligns across 12 bases. Trimming removed 10 bases from V and 15 bases from J; junction bases left unmatched: 7. There are 11 residues in the CDR3. CDR1 is ENHRY and CDR2 is SYGVKD in the germline V gene. CDR3 sequence: CATLAGGIPFF. CDR3 nucleotide sequence: TGTGCCACGCTAGCGGGGGGGATCCCGTTCTTC.

V usage is TRBV11-2 and J usage is TRBJ2-1, with TRBD2 matching over 8 bases. V gave up 2 bases and J gave up 6 bases; unmatched junction bases: 6. This CDR3 has 15 amino acids. Germline CDR1 SGHAT, CDR2 FQNNGV. The CDR3 coding sequence is TGTGCCAGCAGCTTATCCCCCCGGGAGGGCAATGAGCAGTTCTTC. This gives the protein CASSLSPREGNEQFF.

Only a few counts were recorded for this clone. This rearrangement joins TRBV6-4 to TRBJ2-3; D gene uncertain. The CDR3 is made up of 13 amino acids. Trimming left V 4 bases short and J 4 bases short, with 9 bases between. The V gene's germline CDR1 is MRHNA and CDR2 SNTAGT. For the CDR3, the DNA is TGTGCCAGCAGTGTTTCCTCCGCAGATACGCAGTATTTT. It is translated as CASSVSSADTQYF.

The chain recombines TRBV7-2 with TRBJ1-2, with D tentatively TRBD1 (5 bases). The germline gives CDR1 SGHTA, CDR2 FQGNSA. Trimming removed 4 bases from V and 6 bases from J, with 9 bases in between. The length of the CDR3 is 12 residues. The CDR3 sequence: CASSWGSHGYTF. The CDR3 DNA follows: TGTGCCAGCAGCTGGGGCTCGCATGGCTACACCTTC.

The chain uses TRBV7-9 and TRBJ2-6; D unresolved. Per germline, CDR1 SEHNR and CDR2 FQNEAQ (reference sequence). V was pared by 7 bases and J by 0 bases, with 4 bases between. The CDR3 spans 13 residues. The CDR3, as DNA: TGTGCCAGCACGCCCTCTGGGGCCAACGTCCTGACTTTC. Amino acids: CASTPSGANVLTF.

About this clone: One junction end does not reproduce the germline sequence, and a read error may be involved. The CDR3 sequence: CASSNYAEAFF. The CDR3 nucleotides read TGTGCCAGTAGTAACTATGCTGAGGCTTTCTTT. This chain links TRBV19 with TRBJ1-1, with D uncertain. This CDR3 contains 11 residues. Germline CDR1 is LNHDA and CDR2 is SQIVND (reference sequence).

V usage is TRBV18 and J usage is TRBJ2-2; D not certain. Germline loops: CDR1 KGHSH, CDR2 LQKENI. The V end lost 2 bases, the J end lost 2 bases, and 12 bases lay between the germline ends. The CDR3 is 16 amino acids. This chain's CDR3 is CASSPTLQINTGELFF. CDR3 DNA sequence: TGTGCCAGCTCACCAACGCTACAAATAAACACCGGGGAGCTGTTTTTT.

The V call is TRBV7-6, the J call TRBJ2-5; the match to TRBD2 covers 13 bases. The V segment lost 5 bases and the J segment 5 bases; nucleotides outside the gene matches: 17. This CDR3 spans 19 amino acids. Germline V gene data show CDR1 as SGHVS and CDR2 as FNYEAQ. The CDR3 loop is CASSTGLAGDLGITETQYF. DNA for the CDR3: TGTGCCAGCAGCACCGGACTAGCGGGGGATCTAGGAATTACGGAGACCCAGTACTTC.

This clone was seen more than once but under ten times. The J gene is TRBJ2-1, the V gene TRBV7-2; 8 positions agree with TRBD2. This CDR3 comprises 13 residues. Germline CDR1 reads SGHTA; CDR2 reads FQGNSA. V lost 2 bases to trimming and J lost 10 bases; unmatched junction nucleotides: 4. The CDR3 protein is CASSLTIAGEQFF. The CDR3, as DNA: TGTGCCAGCAGCTTAACTATAGCGGGGGAGCAGTTCTTC. Full variable domain (outside the CDR3, taken from reference TRBV7-2 and TRBJ2-1): GAGVSQSPSNKVTEKGKDVELRCDPISGHTALYWYRQSLGQGLEFLIYFQGNSAPDKSGLPSDRFSAERTGGSVSTLTIQRTQQEDSAVYLCASSLTIAGEQFFGPGTRLTVL.